The following is a T cell receptor beta chain sequence with its context. A second roughly 7 to 11 cycle PCR used barcoded and J-beta primers. One entry per CDR3 protein results from TCRdb running MiXCR on the 5' RACE reads. Of about 1.4 million distinct CDR3 sequences listed, around 59% were seen once; the top ten hold about 6.7%. The data originate from a study of blood T cells in healthy people across ages. The CDR3 extends over 16 amino acids. V was trimmed by 7 bases and J by 4 bases, leaving 20 bases between them. The chain combines TRBV12-3 or TRBV12-4 with TRBJ2-1; either TRBD1 or TRBD2 may supply D (6 bases each). Specimen: blood. The clonotype comes from a man between 18 and 35 years old in good health. CDR3 in DNA: TGTGCCAGCAACGTAGGGGGGACCATCAATTACAATGAGCAGTTCTTC. It codes for CASNVGGTINYNEQFF.